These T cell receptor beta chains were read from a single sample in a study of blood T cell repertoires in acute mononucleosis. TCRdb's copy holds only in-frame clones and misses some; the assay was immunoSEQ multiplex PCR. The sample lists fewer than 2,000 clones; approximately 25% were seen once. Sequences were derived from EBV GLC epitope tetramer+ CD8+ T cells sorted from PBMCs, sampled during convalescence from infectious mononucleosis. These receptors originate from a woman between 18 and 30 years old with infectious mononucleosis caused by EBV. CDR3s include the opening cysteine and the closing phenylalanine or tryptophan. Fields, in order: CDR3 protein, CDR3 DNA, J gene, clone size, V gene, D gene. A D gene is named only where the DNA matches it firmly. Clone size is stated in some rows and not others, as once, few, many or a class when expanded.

CASSKVTGLREYF | TGTGCCAGCAGCAAAGTAACGGGGCTACGAGAGTACTTC | TRBJ2-7 | - | TRBV21-1 | -
CQQSTRQGAHYGYTF | TGCCAGCAGTCAACGCGACAGGGGGCCCACTATGGCTACACCTTC | TRBJ1-2 | few | TRBV23-1 | TRBD1
CSAVMGDGYTF | TGCAGCGCAGTCATGGGAGATGGCTACACCTTC | TRBJ1-2 | - | TRBV29-1 | -
CASSEASGSYGYTF | TGTGCCAGCAGTGAAGCGTCAGGGTCCTATGGCTACACCTTC | TRBJ1-2 | large | TRBV2 | -
CSVAGTRTDSQFF | TGCAGCGTTGCCGGGACCCGGACAGATTCGCAGTTTTTT | TRBJ2-3 | few | TRBV29-1 | -
CASSGMTRNTIYF | TGTGCCAGCAGCGGGATGACCCGAAACACCATATATTTT | TRBJ1-3 | - | TRBV5-6 | -
CASSQDQGTGELFF | TGCGCCAGCAGCCAAGATCAGGGCACCGGGGAGCTGTTTTTT | TRBJ2-2 | many | TRBV4-1 | -
CASSPTSGSVYEQYF | TGTGCCAGCAGCCCGACTAGCGGGAGTGTCTACGAGCAGTACTTC | TRBJ2-7 | few | TRBV2 | TRBD2
CSVSGTRTDTQYF | TGCAGCGTTTCCGGTACCCGCACAGATACGCAGTATTTT | TRBJ2-3 | few | TRBV29-1 | -
CASSYGTGHSSYNEQFF | TGTGCCAGCAGTTACGGGACAGGGCATAGCTCCTACAATGAGCAGTTCTTC | TRBJ2-1 | - | TRBV27 | TRBD1
CASSPGTGGSEQYF | TGCGCCAGCAGCCCCGGGACAGGGGGCTCAGAGCAGTACTTC | TRBJ2-7 | - | TRBV7-3 | TRBD1
CASSLAQYTGELFF | TGTGCCAGCAGCTTAGCGCAATACACCGGGGAGCTGTTTTTT | TRBJ2-2 | many | TRBV5-5 | -
CSVDGVGAGDTF | TGCAGCGTTGACGGGGTGGGGGCGGGGGACACCTTC | TRBJ1-2 | many | TRBV29-1 | -
CCGAGTGSFYEQYF | TGCTGCGGCGCCGGGACAGGCTCATTCTACGAGCAGTACTTC | TRBJ2-7 | few | TRBV29-1 | TRBD1
CASSLDRGETQYF | TGTGCCAGCAGCCTAGACAGGGGAGAGACCCAGTACTTC | TRBJ2-5 | - | TRBV11-3 | TRBD1
CSVGGQAKTVAFF | TGCAGCGTGGGGGGACAGGCGAAGACTGTAGCTTTCTTT | TRBJ1-1 | few | TRBV29-1 | TRBD1
CSVEGLNTGGCFF | TGCAGCGTTGAAGGATTGAACACCGGGGGCTGTTTTTTT | TRBJ2-2 | few | TRBV29-1 | -
CASSLGSGRGDTQYF | TGTGCCAGCAGCTTAGGGAGCGGGAGGGGAGATACGCAGTATTTT | TRBJ2-3 | few | TRBV5-4 | TRBD2
CASSWNYEQYF | TGTGCCAGCAGCTGGAACTACGAGCAGTACTTC | TRBJ2-7 | many | TRBV4-2 | -
CASSPTSGSIYEQYF | TGTGCCAGCAGCCCGACCAGCGGGAGTATCTACGAGCAGTACTTC | TRBJ2-7 | few | TRBV5-6 | TRBD2
CASTDGTILPNEQFF | TGTGCCAGCACCGACGGGACTATTCTCCCCAATGAGCAGTTCTTC | TRBJ2-1 | many | TRBV6-6 | TRBD2
CSVGGHANSESFF | TGCAGCGTGGGGGGACATGCGAACTCTGAATCTTTCTTT | TRBJ1-1 | few | TRBV29-1 | -
CSGINAECVGGQANTEAFF | TGCAGCGGTATCAACGCAGAGTGTGTGGGGGGACAGGCGAACACTGAAGCTTTCTTT | TRBJ1-1 | once | TRBV29-1 | TRBD1
CASSSPGQTYEQYF | TGTGCCAGCAGCTCACCGGGACAGACCTACGAGCAGTACTTC | TRBJ2-7 | - | TRBV11-3 | TRBD1
CASSYSWNNEQFF | TGTGCCAGCAGTTACTCGTGGAACAATGAGCAGTTCTTC | TRBJ2-1 | - | TRBV2 | -